Below, 15 T cell receptor beta chains from the same sample are listed, as sequenced in a study of cytomegalovirus exposure and HLA in healthy donors. PCR used 60 Vbeta primers and 13 Jbeta primers. Assay used: immunoSEQ multiplex PCR; TCRdb lists only in-frame clones, some missing. The table shows 90,000 to 100,000 clones, with around 69% occurring only once. Material: PBMCs. The receptors stem from a woman in her sixties in good health and CMV-seropositive.

The chain is built from TRBV30 and TRBJ2-7, with 11 bases matching TRBD2. The length of the CDR3 is 15 residues. Germline-derived CDR1 and CDR2 are GTSNPN and SVGIG (reference sequence). J gave up 5 bases and V 3 bases, and 9 bases lay outside the gene matches. The CDR3 coding sequence is TGTGCCTGGAGGGGTAGCGGGAGGGCCCTCCACGAGCAGTACTTC. Translation: CAWRGSGRALHEQYF.

Of note for this clone: The germline gene is not matched at one end of the junction; a read error may be the cause. V usage is TRBV7-9 and J usage is TRBJ2-1, with TRBD2 as a possible D gene (6 bases). This CDR3 has 15 residues. Germline V gives CDR1 SEHNR, CDR2 FQNEAQ (reference sequence). The DNA of the CDR3 is TGTTCCAGCGGCAAGACGGGAGCTTCCTACAATGAGCAGTTCTTC. Its protein product is CSSGKTGASYNEQFF.

This clone came up a few times. The V and J genes are TRBV7-8 and TRBJ1-1; D is undetermined. Germline V CDR1 and CDR2: SGHVS, FQNEAQ. V dropped 1 base and J dropped 1 base, with 4 bases sitting between them. This CDR3 spans 13 amino acids. The CDR3 DNA reads as TGTGCCAGCAGCTTAGACAGGAACACTGAAGCTTTCTTT. This translates into CASSLDRNTEAFF.

This chain connects TRBV9 to TRBJ2-3, with D possibly being TRBD2 (5 bases). Per germline, CDR1 SGDLS and CDR2 YYNGEE. Trimming took 2 bases from V and 1 from J, leaving 8 bases between them. This CDR3 contains 14 residues. CDR3 bases: TGTGCCAGCAGCGTTAGCGTAGGCACAGATACGCAGTATTTT. Amino acids: CASSVSVGTDTQYF.

DNA of the CDR3: TGCAGCGTTGAAGATATAACAGGGGGCTTCGGCACTGAAGCTTTCTTT. Translated: CSVEDITGGFGTEAFF. V gene TRBV29-1 combines with J gene TRBJ1-1; 9 nucleotides match TRBD1. With 0 bases clipped from V and 4 bases from J, the junction kept 9 bases outside the gene matches. The CDR3 totals 16 residues. The V gene's germline CDR1 is SQVTM and CDR2 ANQGSEA.

Only a few counts were recorded for this clone. The CDR3 loop reads CASSYSRDGGYEQYF. The CDR3 DNA sequence: TGCGCCAGCAGCTACTCGCGGGACGGTGGCTACGAGCAGTACTTC. The chain carries TRBV5-1 and TRBJ2-7; D might be TRBD2 (6 bases). V lost 3 bases and J lost 3, with 16 bases in between. CDR3 size: 15 residues. Germline V lookup: CDR1 SGHRS, CDR2 YFSETQ.

This chain uses TRBV18 with TRBJ2-7; possibly TRBD2 for D (6 bases). V lost 3 bases and J lost 7, with 19 bases in between. In germline, CDR1 is KGHSH, CDR2 LQKENI. CDR3 length: 15 amino acids. The CDR3 loop reads CASSPPPGVREEQYF. For the CDR3, the DNA is TGTGCCAGCTCACCGCCCCCGGGCGTCCGGGAGGAGCAGTACTTC.

The genes are TRBV4-1 and TRBJ2-7, with 7 positions matching TRBD2. CDR1 is MGHRA and CDR2 is YSYEKL in the germline V gene. The junction had 3 bases not matched to a gene; V was cut back by 4 bases and J by 0 bases. This CDR3 comprises 14 residues. In nucleotides, the CDR3 is TGCGCCAGCAGCCTCCGGGAGGCCTCCTACGAGCAGTACTTC. Protein product: CASSLREASYEQYF.

The rearrangement uses TRBV2 and TRBJ2-3, with a possible D match to TRBD1 (5 bases). The germline V gene encodes CDR1 SNHLY and CDR2 FYNNEI. CDR3 size: 13 residues. The V and J ends lost 7 bases and 0 bases respectively, with 8 bases between them. DNA of the CDR3: TGTGCCAGCATACGACAGAGCACAGATACGCAGTATTTT. It specifies CASIRQSTDTQYF.

This chain links TRBV5-1 with TRBJ1-4; D might be TRBD1 (5 bases). The germline CDR1 and CDR2 sequences are SGHRS and YFSETQ. V was trimmed by 0 bases and J by 12 bases, leaving 18 bases between them. The CDR3 has 15 amino acids. CDR3 in DNA: TGCGCCAGCAGCTTGGAGGTCTCAGGGAAGGGGCAACTGTTTTTT. It encodes CASSLEVSGKGQLFF.

The rearrangement joins TRBV29-1 to TRBJ2-7; perhaps TRBD2 as D (6 bases). This CDR3 has 13 amino acids. Trimming cost V 0 bases and J 6 bases, with 12 bases left between them. Germline CDR1 reads SQVTM; CDR2 reads ANQGSEA. CDR3 loop: CSVEDSGASEQYF. CDR3 nucleotides: TGCAGCGTTGAAGATTCGGGAGCCTCCGAGCAGTACTTC.

This chain joins TRBV19 and TRBJ2-5, with 12 nucleotides matching TRBD2. Germline trimming cut 2 bases from V and 4 bases from J; bases unmatched to any gene: 2. The CDR3 loop spans 15 amino acids. Germline V lookup: CDR1 LNHDA, CDR2 SQIVND (reference sequence). The DNA for the CDR3 is TGTGCCAGTAGTATACTAGCGGGAGGGACAGAGACCCAGTACTTC. Its translation is CASSILAGGTETQYF.

CDR3 amino acids: CASTTSGANTGELFF. The CDR3 coding sequence is TGTGCCAGTACGACTAGCGGGGCAAACACCGGGGAGCTGTTTTTT. The genes are TRBV19 and TRBJ2-2, with 11 bases lining up with TRBD2. CDR1 is LNHDA, CDR2 SQIVND, per germline (reference sequence). CDR3 size: 15 residues. V shed 7 bases, J shed 2 bases, and the junction held 3 bases outside the gene matches.

The chain has TRBV27 and TRBJ2-3, with a weak D call TRBD1 (6 bases). This CDR3 region has 13 residues. The ends were cut back, 5 bases at V and 11 bases at J, with 17 bases in the middle. Germline-derived CDR1 and CDR2 are MNHEY and SMNVEV (reference sequence). CDR3 in amino acids: CASSLKGGSEQYF. DNA of the CDR3: TGTGCCAGCAGTCTCAAAGGGGGTAGTGAGCAGTATTTT.

The chain employs TRBV7-2 and TRBJ1-1; 10 nucleotides align to TRBD1. Germline V CDR1 and CDR2: SGHTA, FQGNSA. This CDR3 comprises 15 residues. V gave up 5 bases and J gave up 4 bases; unmatched junction bases: 7. CDR3 protein: CASSVGTGVSTEAFF. The CDR3 bases are TGTGCCAGCAGCGTCGGGACAGGGGTATCCACTGAAGCTTTCTTT.